The rows below give T cell receptor beta chains drawn from one sample of a study of T cells in localized non-small cell lung cancer. Here immunoSEQ multiplex PCR was the method, and the copy in TCRdb shows in-frame clones only, minus some. The sample contains roughly 13,000 clones, more than 75% of which appear only once. The material was peripheral blood, obtained before any cancer treatment. The receptor set was obtained from a male donor aged 60 or over with stage I squamous cell lung carcinoma. CDR3s include the opening cysteine and the closing phenylalanine or tryptophan. Some rows have no size entry. The others give once, few or many, or a class for an expanded clone.

v_call	j_call	clone_size	cdr3_aa
TRBV7-9	TRBJ2-7	.	CASSLDRAPYEQYF
TRBV6-1	TRBJ2-7	once	CASNPRQGARVEQYF
TRBV5-1	TRBJ1-3	.	CASSLAGGLGGNTIYF
TRBV28	TRBJ1-1	.	CASRSLAGNTEAFF
TRBV6-5	TRBJ1-2	once	CASSTTANYGYTF
TRBV7-3	TRBJ2-3	.	CASSLSLRGLAMNTDTQYF
TRBV5-1	TRBJ2-7	.	CASSTGDPLRREQYF
TRBV2	TRBJ2-5	.	CASSLSGQGAETQYF
TRBV5-6	TRBJ2-1	few	CASSLQSGIQFF
TRBV11-2	TRBJ1-1	.	CASSLSSSDGTEAFF
TRBV15	TRBJ2-1	.	CATGTSSYNEQFF
TRBV7-9	TRBJ1-2	.	CASGDSDRAVYGYTF
TRBV19	TRBJ1-3	.	CASSIRGSGNTIYF
TRBV7-6	TRBJ2-1	.	CASSFPGLSYNEQFF
TRBV10-3	TRBJ1-4	once	CASNRDRGQKLFF
TRBV27	TRBJ2-2	.	CASSSTGELFF
TRBV2	TRBJ1-2	once	CASKVKDGYTF
TRBV20-1	TRBJ2-5	.	CSASDRETQYF
TRBV6-5	TRBJ2-7	.	CASSLRERPKGEQYF
TRBV7-6	TRBJ2-2	.	CASSQHLVGTGELFF
TRBV19	TRBJ1-1	.	CASTPGQGNTEAFF
TRBV5-1	TRBJ2-1	.	CASREGTQKGNEQFF
TRBV14	TRBJ1-1	few	CASSHPLRGLETEAFF
TRBV5-8	TRBJ2-3	.	CASSFRTSGSSGDTQYF
TRBV27	TRBJ2-1	.	CASTQRPGRMYNEQFF
TRBV4-1	TRBJ1-5	.	CASSPPQGQGPFNQPQHF
TRBV29-1	TRBJ2-1	.	CSAVSGLAQFF
TRBV18	TRBJ1-4	.	CASSPQGRDEKLFF